This T cell receptor beta chain was obtained from a study of T cell responses to AZD1222 COVID-19 vaccine. Study outcomes and limitations: No repertoire was sampled before or during the peak T cell response, only after it.

Assay used: immunoSEQ multiplex PCR; TCRdb lists only in-frame clones, some missing. The sample shows more than 95,000 clones, 90% of them seen only once. Details on this clone: Antigen specificity is unknown.

Trimming shortened V by 0 bases and J by 0 bases, and 6 bases separated the two germline ends. CDR1 is SGHDN and CDR2 is FVKESK in the germline V gene. This CDR3 spans 15 amino acids. The receptor was isolated from an adult in good health. Sequences were derived from peripheral blood, sampled on day 0 of AZD1222 vaccination. The chain joins TRBV14 to TRBJ1-3, with D uncertain. The CDR3 DNA follows: TGTGCCAGCAGCCAAGAACGGTACTCTGGAAACACCATATATTTT. Its translation is CASSQERYSGNTIYF.